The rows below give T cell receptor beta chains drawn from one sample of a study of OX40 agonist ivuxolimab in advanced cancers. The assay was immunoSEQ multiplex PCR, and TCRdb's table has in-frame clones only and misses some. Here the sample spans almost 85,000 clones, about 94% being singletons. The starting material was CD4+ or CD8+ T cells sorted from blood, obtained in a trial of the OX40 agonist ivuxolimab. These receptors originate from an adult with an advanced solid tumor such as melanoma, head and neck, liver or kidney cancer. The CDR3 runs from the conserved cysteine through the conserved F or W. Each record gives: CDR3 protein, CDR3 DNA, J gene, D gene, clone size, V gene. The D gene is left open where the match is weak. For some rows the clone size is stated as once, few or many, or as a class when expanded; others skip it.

cdr3_aa: CASSYAGAPSYEQYF
cdr3_nt: TGTGCCAGCAGTTATGCGGGAGCCCCCTCCTACGAGCAGTACTTC
j_call: TRBJ2-7
d_call: TRBD2
clone_size: -
v_call: TRBV6-6

cdr3_aa: CASSLNEGVNEQFF
cdr3_nt: TGTGCCAGCAGCTTAAATGAGGGGGTAAATGAGCAGTTCTTC
j_call: TRBJ2-1
d_call: -
clone_size: -
v_call: TRBV7-3

cdr3_aa: CASSADRVATNEKLFF
cdr3_nt: TGTGCCAGCAGCGCCGACAGGGTAGCAACTAATGAAAAACTGTTTTTT
j_call: TRBJ1-4
d_call: TRBD1
clone_size: -
v_call: TRBV9

cdr3_aa: CASSLTGFISFF
cdr3_nt: TGTGCCAGCAGCCTAACAGGGTTCATATCGTTCTTC
j_call: TRBJ2-1
d_call: -
clone_size: -
v_call: TRBV5-4

cdr3_aa: CASSPRGAGYYGYTF
cdr3_nt: TGTGCCAGCAGCCCGCGGGGGGCCGGGTACTATGGCTACACCTTC
j_call: TRBJ1-2
d_call: -
clone_size: -
v_call: TRBV11-3

cdr3_aa: CASSLASSPGNEQFF
cdr3_nt: TGTGCCAGCAGCTTGGCTAGCTCCCCGGGCAATGAGCAGTTCTTC
j_call: TRBJ2-1
d_call: -
clone_size: -
v_call: TRBV5-6

cdr3_aa: CASSQAIGTATYEQYF
cdr3_nt: TGTGCCAGCAGCCAAGCGATCGGGACAGCAACCTACGAGCAGTACTTC
j_call: TRBJ2-7
d_call: TRBD1
clone_size: -
v_call: TRBV4-2

cdr3_aa: CASSTGDRAYEQYF
cdr3_nt: TGTGCCAGCAGCACCGGGGACAGGGCCTACGAGCAGTACTTC
j_call: TRBJ2-7
d_call: -
clone_size: -
v_call: TRBV21-1

cdr3_aa: CASSYSEGYEQYF
cdr3_nt: TGTGCCAGCAGTTACTCGGAGGGCTACGAGCAGTACTTC
j_call: TRBJ2-7
d_call: -
clone_size: once
v_call: TRBV6-5

cdr3_aa: CASRDRGRYNEQFF
cdr3_nt: TGTGCCAGCCGAGACAGGGGAAGGTACAATGAGCAGTTCTTC
j_call: TRBJ2-1
d_call: TRBD1
clone_size: -
v_call: TRBV27

cdr3_aa: CASSLRQGLVGYGYTF
cdr3_nt: TGCGCCAGCAGTCTCCGACAGGGACTTGTTGGCTATGGCTACACCTTC
j_call: TRBJ1-2
d_call: TRBD1
clone_size: once
v_call: TRBV23-1

cdr3_aa: CASSPTGFDYGYTF
cdr3_nt: TGTGCCAGCAGTCCCACGGGTTTCGACTATGGCTACACCTTC
j_call: TRBJ1-2
d_call: -
clone_size: -
v_call: TRBV27

cdr3_aa: CASSLTAGAIYNEQFF
cdr3_nt: TGTGCCAGCAGTTTAACGGCGGGAGCAATCTACAATGAGCAGTTCTTC
j_call: TRBJ2-1
d_call: TRBD2
clone_size: -
v_call: TRBV27

cdr3_aa: CASSLGQGAAETQYF
cdr3_nt: TGTGCCAGCAGCTTAGGTCAGGGGGCTGCGGAGACCCAGTACTTC
j_call: TRBJ2-5
d_call: TRBD1
clone_size: few
v_call: TRBV7-3

cdr3_aa: CASSPDSYNEQFF
cdr3_nt: TGTGCCAGCAGCCCAGACTCCTACAATGAGCAGTTCTTC
j_call: TRBJ2-1
d_call: -
clone_size: -
v_call: TRBV14

cdr3_aa: CASSSGTDSSTDTQYF
cdr3_nt: TGTGCCAGCAGCTCTGGGACTGATTCTAGCACAGATACGCAGTATTTT
j_call: TRBJ2-3
d_call: -
clone_size: -
v_call: TRBV7-9